Included here is one T cell receptor beta chain sequence, with context. Its cognate antigen is unknown. The data are from a study of OX40 agonist ivuxolimab in advanced cancers. Study-wide context: In this cohort, patients received ivuxolimab, an agonistic anti-OX40 (CD134) antibody.

TCRdb keeps only in-frame clones here, not all; method: immunoSEQ multiplex PCR. The table has approximately 77,000 clones, 80% to 95% seen once; the top ten hold 0.53%. CDR3 length: 14 amino acids. Germline-derived CDR1 and CDR2 are SGHVS and FQNEAQ. With V trimmed by 3 bases and J by 2 bases, 3 bases remained unmatched. Broader study findings: CD4+ and CD8+ blood T cells expanded clonally by week 6 at 0.1 to 3.0 mg/kg.

Systemic immunosuppression or autoimmune disease history was grounds to exclude patients. Sampling of blood occurred at baseline, cycle 4 day 1, and cycle 7 day 1. Material: CD4+ or CD8+ T cells sorted from blood, obtained in a trial of the OX40 agonist ivuxolimab. This receptor was identified in an adult with an advanced solid tumor such as melanoma, head and neck, liver or kidney cancer. The chain carries TRBV7-8 and TRBJ2-7, with 8 nucleotides matching TRBD2. The CDR3 DNA is TGTGCCAGCAGCTTTTCACTAGCGGCCTACGAGCAGTACTTC. Amino acid sequence: CASSFSLAAYEQYF.